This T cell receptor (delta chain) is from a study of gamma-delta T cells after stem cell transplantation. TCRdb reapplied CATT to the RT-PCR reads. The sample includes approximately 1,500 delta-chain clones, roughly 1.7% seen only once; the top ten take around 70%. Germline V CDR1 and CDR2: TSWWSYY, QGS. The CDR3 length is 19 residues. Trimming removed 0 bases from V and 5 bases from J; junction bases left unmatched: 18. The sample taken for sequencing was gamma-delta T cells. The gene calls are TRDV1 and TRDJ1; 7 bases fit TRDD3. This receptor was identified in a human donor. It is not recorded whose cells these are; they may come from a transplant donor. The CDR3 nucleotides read TGTGCTCTTGGGGAACTTAGCTACTGGACTGGGGAAAGCCCTGATAAACTCATCTTT. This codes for CALGELSYWTGESPDKLIF.